This TCR beta chain was sequenced for a study of T-cell reconstitution after alpha-beta-depleted transplantation in children. Findings and limits, study-wide: Some patients' high day-60 TCRbeta diversity was attributed to recipient cells surviving conditioning. Expanded clones from the graft, numbering several hundred, reportedly supplied alpha-beta T cells about two months after transplant. When one year had passed after transplant, most T-cell counts and diversity came from newly produced T cells.

CDR3 length equals 15 residues. The germline V gene has CDR1 KGHSH and CDR2 LQKENI. V dropped 8 bases and J dropped 7; count of bases not matched to a gene: 13. This clonotype has only a few counts. The antigen is undetermined. Researchers prepared the TCRbeta library using unique molecular identifiers, the study reports. Each CDR3 protein gets one entry after TCRdb re-called the PCR reads with MiXCR. The data show 780,000 or so distinct CDR3 sequences, around 15% seen once. The source of this sequence is a male patient younger than 18 who had a stem cell transplant for acute lymphoblastic leukemia, so the T cells may come from the graft donor. This specimen was PBMCs, mostly from graft donor cells, taken 360 days after TCRalphabeta/CD19-depleted stem cell transplant. The rearrangement uses TRBV18 and TRBJ2-1; 8 bases map to TRBD2. Here the CDR3 reads CASTTGTRFLNEQFF. For the CDR3, the DNA is TGTGCCAGCACCACCGGGACTAGATTTTTGAATGAGCAGTTCTTC.